This T cell receptor (beta chain) is drawn from a study of regulatory T cells in long-lasting Graves disease. For the study at large: Graves' patients, diagnosed recently, had received antithyroid drugs under 3 months. The study, taken as a whole, reports: Possibly, accuracy suffered from the small sample size. Study of thyroid tissue was not done, with only peripheral blood studied.

Construction of TCR beta libraries relied on iRepertoire HTBI primers and on Arm-PCR targeting CDR3 regions. TCRdb processed the multiplex PCR reads anew with MiXCR; each CDR3 protein has one entry. The data show more than 450,000 distinct CDR3 sequences, with about a sixth seen just once and 12% held by the top ten. CDR1 is SGHTA and CDR2 is FQGNSA in the germline V gene. The CDR3 length is 15 residues. V lost 5 bases to trimming and J lost 3 bases; unmatched junction nucleotides: 10. This clonotype has a count of ten or more. The antigen is not known. The time point denotes: newly diagnosed GD, antithyroid drugs for less than 3 months. The TCR library was made from RNA that had been extracted from PBMCs in TRIzol. The data were also submitted as part of a second study, on T cells in Graves' hyperthyroidism and ophthalmopathy. That paper notes: The definition of stable Graves' hyperthyroidism was no ophthalmopathy progression within 18 months.

The receptor comes from a man aged 40-50 years with Graves disease. This chain links TRBV7-2 with TRBJ2-7; TRBD2 matches 7 bases. The sample here was peripheral blood mononuclear cells (PBMCs), taken at new diagnosis, from a patient treated with antithyroid drugs. As DNA, the CDR3 is TGTGCCAGCAGCGTATATGCGGGAGATAACTACGAGCAGTACTTC. Amino acids: CASSVYAGDNYEQYF. Based on the CDR3 plus reference TRBV7-2 and TRBJ2-7, the full variable domain is GAGVSQSPSNKVTEKGKDVELRCDPISGHTALYWYRQSLGQGLEFLIYFQGNSAPDKSGLPSDRFSAERTGGSVSTLTIQRTQQEDSAVYLCASSVYAGDNYEQYFGPGTRLTVT.